The sequence of this T cell receptor (beta chain) was determined in a study of T cell changes during pregnancy in multiple sclerosis. Generated by immunoSEQ multiplex PCR, the TCRdb table keeps only in-frame clones and is missing some. The table has fewer than 90,000 clones, 94% seen once. This material consisted of peripheral blood, taken after pregnancy. This clonotype was sampled from a female donor in good health, enrolled as a control in a pregnancy study.

The CDR3, as DNA: TGTGCCAGTAGTATCGGGTCTTCCTACGAGCAGTACTTC. It codes for CASSIGSSYEQYF. This chain joins TRBV19 and TRBJ2-7; no clear D. V was trimmed by 3 bases and J by 1 base, leaving 7 bases between them. CDR1 is LNHDA, CDR2 SQIVND, per germline (reference sequence). This CDR3 contains 13 residues. Based on the CDR3 plus reference TRBV19 and TRBJ2-7, the full variable domain is DGGITQSPKYLFRKEGQNVTLSCEQNLNHDAMYWYRQDPGQGLRLIYYSQIVNDFQKGDIAEGYSVSREKKESFPLTVTSAQKNPTAFYLCASSIGSSYEQYFGPGTRLTVT.